These 14 T cell receptor beta chains originate from one sample sequenced in a study of vaccination effects on CD4 cells after COVID-19. These TCRs are of unknown antigen specificity. Clones were sequenced by immunoSEQ multiplex PCR, and TCRdb holds only the in-frame ones, with some missing. The sample carries fewer than 85,000 clones, 74% recorded once. Following an approximately 10-day culture, CD4+ T cells were purified. Participants each got two BNT162b2 or mRNA-1273 vaccine doses. Sequencing was performed on CD4+ T cells from PBMCs cultured without peptide, taken after COVID-19 vaccination. The receptors derive from a human donor who received a COVID-19 vaccine.

The CDR3 DNA is TGCGCCAGCAGCCAAGGTTGGACCGGGGAGCTGTTTTTT. Translating gives CASSQGWTGELFF. The chain has TRBV4-1 and TRBJ2-2, with D uncertain. The V end was cut by 1 base, the J end by 5 bases, with 5 bases between. The CDR3 has 13 amino acids. Germline assignment: CDR1 MGHRA and CDR2 YSYEKL.

This chain joins TRBV29-1 and TRBJ1-1; a weak D match, TRBD1 (6 bases). In germline, CDR1 is SQVTM, CDR2 ANQGSEA. The CDR3 runs to 15 residues. Deletions cut 6 bases from V and 2 bases from J, with 19 bases between. CDR3 DNA: TGCAGCGTCATCGGACAGATCGCGAGTAACACTGAAGCTTTCTTT. Protein: CSVIGQIASNTEAFF.

The gene calls are TRBV18 and TRBJ1-2, with D possibly TRBD1 on 5 matching bases. The V end lost 3 bases, the J end lost 3 bases, and 14 bases lay between the germline ends. CDR1 is KGHSH, CDR2 LQKENI, per germline. The CDR3 extends over 15 amino acids. CDR3 residues: CASSPGTGSDYGYTF. Written as DNA, the CDR3 is TGTGCCAGCTCACCGGGGACCGGGTCCGACTATGGCTACACCTTC.

The chain has TRBV5-5 and TRBJ2-3, with unresolved D. The CDR3 consists of 16 residues. V lost 1 base and J 0 bases, leaving 12 bases between the germline ends. The germline CDR1 and CDR2 sequences are SGHKS and YYEKEE (reference sequence). The CDR3 DNA sequence: TGTGCCAGCAGCTTGAGCCCGGCAATCAGCACAGATACGCAGTATTTT. Translated: CASSLSPAISTDTQYF.

CDR3 protein: CASSQVQGLGSYNEQFF. In nucleotides, the CDR3 is TGTGCCAGCAGCCAAGTACAGGGCCTTGGCTCCTACAATGAGCAGTTCTTC. This chain links TRBV3-1 (or the pseudogene TRBV3-2) with TRBJ2-1, with a tentative D call TRBD1 (6 bases). The V gene lost 1 base and the J gene lost 0 bases, with 13 bases spanning the gap. Germline values: CDR1 LGHDT, CDR2 YNNKEL (reference sequence). The CDR3 sequence is 17 residues long.

V is TRBV10-3 and J is TRBJ2-7; the D is unclear. V was cut by 0 bases and J by 3 bases, with 12 bases left in between. The CDR3 has 15 amino acids. Germline V gene sequence: CDR1 ENHRY, CDR2 SYGVKD. The chain's CDR3 is CAISESPSEIYEQYV. CDR3 nucleotide sequence: TGTGCCATCAGTGAGTCACCTAGTGAGATCTACGAGCAGTACGTC.

This clone appeared a few times. This chain links TRBV18 with TRBJ1-1, with D tentatively TRBD1 (6 bases). The CDR3 is made up of 14 amino acids. V lost 3 bases and J lost 1, with 9 bases in between. The germline V gene encodes CDR1 KGHSH and CDR2 LQKENI. In DNA, the CDR3 is TGTGCCAGCTCACCCGGACAGCCGAACACTGAAGCTTTCTTT. Translating gives CASSPGQPNTEAFF.

This clone was recorded once. This chain joins TRBV30 and TRBJ1-6; 11 bases are a match to TRBD1. Germline CDR1 GTSNPN, CDR2 SVGIG (reference sequence). The CDR3 extends over 14 amino acids. V was pared by 7 bases and J by 6 bases, with 5 bases of the junction left unmatched. The CDR3 loop is CASTDRGRNSPLHF. Written as DNA, the CDR3 is TGTGCCTCCACGGACAGGGGGCGTAATTCACCCCTCCACTTT. The full variable domain, its missing parts supplied by reference TRBV30 and TRBJ1-6, is SQTIHQWPATLVQPVGSPLSLECTVEGTSNPNLYWYRQAAGRGLQLLFYSVGIGQISSEVPQNLSASRPQDRQFILSSKKLLLSDSGFYLCASTDRGRNSPLHFGNGTRLTVT.

CDR3 coding DNA: TGTGCCAGCAAGAGCGGGGGGGCCAGGGATACGCAGTATTTT. Encoded protein: CASKSGGARDTQYF. This chain connects TRBV2 to TRBJ2-3; 10 positions match TRBD2. CDR1 is SNHLY and CDR2 is FYNNEI in the germline V gene. J lost 6 bases, V lost 7 bases, and 7 bases had no gene match. This CDR3 is built from 14 residues.

The chain combines TRBV5-1 with TRBJ1-1, with D maybe TRBD1 (6 bases). The V gene lost 4 bases and the J gene lost 10 bases, with 20 bases spanning the gap. Germline loops: CDR1 SGHRS, CDR2 YFSETQ. There are 14 residues in the CDR3. In nucleotides, the CDR3 is TGCGCCAGCAGCCCTACTGACGGACCCAGGGGAGCTTTCTTT. Amino acid sequence: CASSPTDGPRGAFF. The whole variable domain, filled in from reference TRBV5-1 and TRBJ1-1, reads KAGVTQTPRYLIKTRGQQVTLSCSPISGHRSVSWYQQTPGQGLQFLFEYFSETQRNKGNFPGRFSGRQFSNSRSEMNVSTLELGDSALYLCASSPTDGPRGAFFGQGTRLTVV.

V is TRBV7-9 and J is TRBJ1-2, with D possibly TRBD1 on 6 matching bases. Trimming removed 5 bases from V and 0 bases from J, with 16 bases in between. The CDR3 loop spans 16 amino acids. Germline CDR1 and CDR2: SEHNR and FQNEAQ (reference sequence). CDR3 nucleotides: TGTGCCAGCAGCCCAGCGGGGGCACTGCCTAACTATGGCTACACCTTC. It codes for CASSPAGALPNYGYTF.

The chain has TRBV4-1 and TRBJ2-3, with 9 bases identical to TRBD2. CDR3 size: 14 residues. The germline CDR1 and CDR2 sequences are MGHRA and YSYEKL. V gave up 4 bases and J gave up 5 bases; unmatched junction bases: 4. In DNA form, the CDR3 reads TGCGCCAGCAGCCTGCGGGAGGGGGGAGATACGCAGTATTTT. This translates into CASSLREGGDTQYF.

This chain links TRBV5-8 with TRBJ2-5; 13 positions agree with TRBD2. The CDR3 spans 18 residues. With 5 bases clipped from V and 5 bases from J, the junction kept 15 bases outside the gene matches. Germline CDR1 is SGHTS and CDR2 is YDEGEE. The CDR3 reads CASRREGTSGVWRETQYF. The CDR3 coding sequence is TGTGCCAGCAGGAGAGAGGGGACTAGCGGGGTTTGGAGGGAGACCCAGTACTTC.

This clone was picked up a small number of times. The CDR3 DNA reads TGTGCCATCAGTGAGGGGACATATAGCAATCAGCCCCAGCATTTT. Amino acids: CAISEGTYSNQPQHF. V gene TRBV10-3 combines with J gene TRBJ1-5; D perhaps matches TRBD1 (6 bases). V was shortened by 2 bases and J by 0 bases, with 8 bases between the two germline ends. CDR3 length: 15 amino acids. CDR1 is ENHRY and CDR2 is SYGVKD in the germline V gene.